These 21 T cell receptor beta chains share one sample of origin, sequenced in a study of T cells after yellow fever vaccination. TCRdb re-called the 5' RACE reads with MiXCR, one entry per CDR3 protein. The data hold roughly 250,000 distinct CDR3 sequences, with roughly 13% observed a single time. Sequenced here: CD4+ T cells sorted from PBMCs, sampled 45 days after the yellow fever booster vaccination. These receptors all stem from a man aged 25 to 40 who received the YFV17D yellow fever vaccine.

In its sample, this clonotype was seen a few times. This sequence joins TRBV11-2 and TRBJ2-1, with 14 bases aligning to TRBD2. The CDR3 loop spans 18 amino acids. Germline V gene lookup returns CDR1 SGHAT and CDR2 FQNNGV. V dropped 5 bases and J dropped 8; count of bases not matched to a gene: 14. The CDR3 here is CASSAREPGTSGRDEQFF. The DNA for the CDR3 is TGTGCCAGCAGCGCTAGAGAGCCCGGGACTAGCGGGAGAGATGAGCAGTTCTTC.

The chain has TRBV23-1 and TRBJ2-1, with TRBD1 identical over 7 bases. TRBV23-1 is reported as an ORF; its role is uncertain. V gave up 3 bases and J gave up 10 bases; unmatched junction bases: 6. The CDR3 sequence is 13 residues long. The CDR3 nucleotides read TGCGCCAGCAGTCAGGACCGGGACAGCGAGCAGTTCTTC. It yields the protein CASSQDRDSEQFF.

This clonotype appeared a few times. V is TRBV7-2 and J is TRBJ2-1; 9 bases map to TRBD2. The germline gives CDR1 SGHTA, CDR2 FQGNSA. The CDR3 is 16 residues long. V lost 0 bases and J lost 6; bases outside the gene matches: 6. CDR3 sequence reads: CASSLAQREVSNEQFF. The CDR3 nucleotides read TGTGCCAGCAGCTTAGCTCAGCGGGAGGTGAGCAATGAGCAGTTCTTC.

The V gene is TRBV19, the J gene TRBJ1-6, with D hard to call. This CDR3 has 13 amino acids. The V and J ends lost 3 bases and 8 bases respectively, with 8 bases between them. Looked up from germline, CDR1 is LNHDA and CDR2 is SQIVND (reference sequence). In nucleotides, the CDR3 is TGTGCCAGTAGTATCGAGGTGGATTCACCCCTCCACTTT. Protein product: CASSIEVDSPLHF.

This clonotype was observed a handful of times. The V gene is TRBV4-2, the J gene TRBJ2-3; 10 nucleotides align to TRBD2. CDR1 LGHNA and CDR2 YNFKEQ come from the germline V gene. With 1 base clipped from V and 4 bases from J, the junction kept 5 bases outside the gene matches. The CDR3 sequence is 16 residues long. CDR3 protein: CASSQAPSGSADTQYF. DNA for the CDR3: TGTGCCAGCAGCCAAGCGCCTAGCGGGAGTGCAGATACGCAGTATTTT.

This clonotype showed up many times. The chain has TRBV15 and TRBJ2-5; D gene unclear. Trimming stripped 0 bases from V and 0 bases from J, with 8 bases between. The CDR3 extends over 15 amino acids. CDR1 is LNHNV and CDR2 is YYDKDF in the germline V gene (reference sequence). CDR3 protein: CATSRDYRNQETQYF. The CDR3, as DNA: TGTGCCACCAGCAGAGATTACCGGAACCAAGAGACCCAGTACTTC.

The sample holds many counts of this clonotype. The rearrangement joins TRBV7-2 to TRBJ1-4; D unclear. Trimming took off 3 bases at V and 0 bases at J, with 2 bases between the two ends. Per germline, CDR1 SGHTA and CDR2 FQGNSA. The CDR3 contains 13 residues. CDR3 sequence reads: CASSFTTNEKLFF. Written as DNA, the CDR3 is TGTGCCAGCAGCTTTACAACTAATGAAAAACTGTTTTTT. Filled out from reference TRBV7-2 and TRBJ1-4, the complete variable domain reads GAGVSQSPSNKVTEKGKDVELRCDPISGHTALYWYRQSLGQGLEFLIYFQGNSAPDKSGLPSDRFSAERTGGSVSTLTIQRTQQEDSAVYLCASSFTTNEKLFFGSGTQLSVL.

DNA of the CDR3: TGCGCCAGCAGCCCAGGGGGCGCGGTCTACGAGCAGTACTTC. Its protein is CASSPGGAVYEQYF. The chain recombines TRBV5-1 with TRBJ2-7, with 8 bases matching TRBD1. CDR1 is SGHRS and CDR2 is YFSETQ in the germline V gene. The CDR3 is 14 amino acids. Unmatched junction bases numbered 6, after V lost 4 bases and J lost 3 bases.

This clonotype was seen a few times. This sequence joins TRBV24-1 and TRBJ2-1, with no clear D. The CDR3 contains 12 residues. CDR1 is KGHDR and CDR2 is SFDVKD in the germline V gene. V lost 7 bases, J lost 7 bases, and 10 bases lay in between. The CDR3 protein is CATSYGENEQFF. The CDR3, as DNA: TGTGCCACCAGCTATGGGGAAAATGAGCAGTTCTTC.

This chain uses TRBV7-2 with TRBJ2-1, with 7 nucleotides matching TRBD2. Germline CDR1 is SGHTA and CDR2 is FQGNSA. CDR3 length equals 16 residues. Germline trimming cut 4 bases from V and 3 bases from J; bases unmatched to any gene: 9. The CDR3 DNA reads TGTGCCAGCAGCTCTGACCCCTTAGCGGGCTACAATGAGCAGTTCTTC. This encodes CASSSDPLAGYNEQFF.

This chain links TRBV9 with TRBJ2-1; 7 nucleotides agree with TRBD2. Unmatched junction bases numbered 11, after V lost 4 bases and J lost 4 bases. The germline CDR1 and CDR2 sequences are SGDLS and YYNGEE. The CDR3 is 16 amino acids. The CDR3 protein is CASSSRSRLAYNEQFF. The CDR3 DNA is TGTGCCAGCAGCTCTCGATCGAGACTAGCATACAATGAGCAGTTCTTC.

This clonotype has at least ten counts. V usage is TRBV18 and J usage is TRBJ2-2; no clear D gene. The germline CDR1 and CDR2 sequences are KGHSH and LQKENI. This CDR3 comprises 17 residues. The V end lost 3 bases, the J end lost 3 bases, and 17 bases lay between the germline ends. CDR3 protein: CASSPILRASDTGELFF. CDR3 DNA sequence: TGTGCCAGCTCACCGATACTCCGGGCTTCGGACACCGGGGAGCTGTTTTTT.

This sequence joins TRBV6-5 and TRBJ2-3; D possibly corresponds to TRBD2 (6 bases). This CDR3 is 15 amino acids long. CDR1 is MNHEY, CDR2 SVGAGI, per germline. Trimming took 0 bases from V and 0 from J, leaving 7 bases between them. The CDR3 nucleotides read TGTGCCAGCAGTTACTCAAGCGGGAGCACAGATACGCAGTATTTT. It yields the protein CASSYSSGSTDTQYF.

This clonotype was found a few times. This chain links TRBV7-3 with TRBJ2-1; tentative D call: TRBD2 (6 bases). Germline V CDR1 and CDR2: SGHTA, FQGTGA. CDR3 length: 16 residues. The ends were cut back, 2 bases at V and 3 bases at J, with 14 bases in the middle. The CDR3, as DNA: TGTGCCAGCAGCTTAGGGTTGGGACTCGACTACAATGAGCAGTTCTTC. Protein product: CASSLGLGLDYNEQFF.

Only a few counts were recorded for this clonotype. This chain joins TRBV4-3 and TRBJ2-2, with 11 bases identical to TRBD2. Trimming at V came to 3 bases and at J to 4 bases, leaving 7 bases not matched to a gene. The CDR3 consists of 17 residues. Germline V lookup: CDR1 LGHNA, CDR2 YSLEER. In DNA form, the CDR3 reads TGCGCCAGCAGCCAGATGGGACTAGCGGAAATCACCGGGGAGCTGTTTTTT. Residues: CASSQMGLAEITGELFF.

This clonotype was observed a few times. The genes are TRBV7-9 and TRBJ2-7, with D possibly being TRBD2 (6 bases). This CDR3 comprises 15 residues. Germline lookup yields CDR1 SEHNR and CDR2 FQNEAQ (reference sequence). V was pared by 0 bases and J by 3 bases, with 12 bases between. CDR3 nucleotide sequence: TGTGCCAGCAGCTTAGCGGGGACTTATAACTACGAGCAGTACTTC. It translates to CASSLAGTYNYEQYF.

A few counts support this clonotype. The chain is built from TRBV7-9 and TRBJ2-1, with D unresolved. Germline V lookup: CDR1 SEHNR, CDR2 FQNEAQ (reference sequence). The CDR3 spans 14 residues. V lost 5 bases to trimming and J lost 8 bases, with 16 bases between them. Written as DNA, the CDR3 is TGTGCCAGCAGCGCCGGCCTCCCAGGAGATGAGCAGTTCTTC. Amino acids: CASSAGLPGDEQFF.

The chain has TRBV5-1 and TRBJ1-1, with unresolved D. CDR1 is SGHRS, CDR2 YFSETQ, per germline. The CDR3 has 13 residues. Between the trimmed V and J ends, which lost 0 bases and 2 bases, there was a span of 5 bases. CDR3 coding DNA: TGCGCCAGCAGCTTGGAGGCTAACACTGAAGCTTTCTTT. This codes for CASSLEANTEAFF.

This clonotype has a handful of counts. The gene calls are TRBV5-1 and TRBJ2-2; 12 nucleotides line up with TRBD1. The junction had 13 bases not matched to a gene; V was cut back by 4 bases and J by 3 bases. CDR1 and CDR2 (germline): SGHRS, YFSETQ. The CDR3 consists of 19 residues. CDR3 bases: TGCGCCAGCAGCCTAAATACCGGGACAGGGGGCCCCTACACCGGGGAGCTGTTTTTT. This translates into CASSLNTGTGGPYTGELFF.

This clonotype was seen at least ten times. The gene calls are TRBV5-1 and TRBJ2-1; the match to TRBD2 covers 10 bases. The CDR3 loop spans 16 amino acids. V gave up 4 bases and J gave up 9 bases; unmatched junction bases: 13. Germline V CDR1 and CDR2: SGHRS, YFSETQ. CDR3 sequence (DNA): TGCGCCAGCAGCACCTCTCTAGCGGGAGCCCCGGCTGAGCAGTTCTTC. This gives the protein CASSTSLAGAPAEQFF.

The sample holds many counts of this clonotype. The chain joins TRBV5-1 to TRBJ2-3; 12 nucleotides match TRBD2. Germline values: CDR1 SGHRS, CDR2 YFSETQ. The CDR3 sequence is 17 residues long. Trimming cost V 0 bases and J 0 bases; bases outside gene matches: 2. Written as DNA, the CDR3 is TGCGCCAGCAGCTTGGCGGGGACTAGCGGGAGCACAGATACGCAGTATTTT. Protein sequence: CASSLAGTSGSTDTQYF.